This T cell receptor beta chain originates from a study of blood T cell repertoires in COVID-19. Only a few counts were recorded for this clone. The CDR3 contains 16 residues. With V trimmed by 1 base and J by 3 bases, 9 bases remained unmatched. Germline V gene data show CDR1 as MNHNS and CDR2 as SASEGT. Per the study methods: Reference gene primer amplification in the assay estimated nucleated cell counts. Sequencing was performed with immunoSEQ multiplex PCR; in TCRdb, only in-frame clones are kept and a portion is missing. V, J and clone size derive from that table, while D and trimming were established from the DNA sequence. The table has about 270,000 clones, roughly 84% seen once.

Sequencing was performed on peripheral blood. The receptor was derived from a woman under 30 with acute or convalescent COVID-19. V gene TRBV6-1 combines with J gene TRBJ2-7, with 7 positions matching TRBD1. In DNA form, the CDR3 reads TGTGCCAGCAGTGAAGGTGTAGGAACAGGGGACTACGAGCAGTACTTC. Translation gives CASSEGVGTGDYEQYF.